This T cell receptor (beta chain) was identified during a study of Ad26.COV2.S vaccination and SARS-CoV-2 variants. Trimming left V 5 bases short and J 9 bases short, with 20 bases between. Germline V gives CDR1 SGHNT, CDR2 YENEEA. CDR3 length: 16 amino acids. This sample's treatment: about 20 received Ad26.COV2.S at low or high dose, single or two shots; roughly 5 received placebo; per-sample allocation not given. On day 63 after the first injection, vaccine and placebo recipients gave samples. Boston hosted the donor, who was an adult aged 18-55 years. Profiled with immunoSEQ multiplex PCR; TCRdb holds only in-frame clones, not every one. Here the sample spans 300,000 to 400,000 clones, around 87% being singletons.

The chain links TRBV11-3 to TRBJ1-6; TRBD1 is a possible D gene (6 bases). The source material was peripheral blood, sampled in a trial of Ad26.COV2.S vaccine versus placebo. The TCR was taken from a person aged 18-65 years who received the Ad26.COV2.S COVID-19 vaccine or a placebo. For the CDR3, the DNA is TGTGCCAGCAGCGCCAGGGGCAGGTATATTGGTTCACCCCTCCACTTT. It specifies CASSARGRYIGSPLHF.